This T cell receptor (beta chain) was observed in a study of T cell responses to AZD1222 COVID-19 vaccine (dated by TCRdb to the early 2020s). The study in broad terms: Because spike-specific TCR depth and breadth did not differ between the two schedules, AZD1222 recipients who got a second dose at roughly 4 weeks were pooled with those who got a second dose at roughly 12 weeks. TCR sequencing covered roughly 230 trial participants: about 210 given two doses of AZD1222 and 26 given two doses of MenACWY control vaccine. Enrollment into the trials was organized by age into subgroups of 18-55, 56-69 and 70-plus years, and those subgroups contained around 150, 28 and 57 TCR-sequenced participants, respectively.

The intended sense of this specimen's time point label: baseline before first vaccination. The vaccinee samples were drawn from two UK trials, COV001 and COV002, one of which was a single-blind randomized controlled phase 2/3 trial testing AZD1222 (ChAdOx1 nCoV-19) in healthy adults. For TCRbeta chain sequencing, PBMC samples were collected from trial participants at day 0 and at day 28 after the second dose. Study-wide conclusions, independent of this receptor: Conclusions about previously exposed vaccinees are limited, since just six AZD1222 recipients were seropositive for SARS-CoV-2 at baseline. Reportedly, almost half of the unique spike-specific TCRs recognized epitopes lying outside the regions that are mutated in the B.1.351 and B.1.1.7 variants. Because no day 14 peak-response samples were available, repertoires were characterized only after the peak T cell response. The 56-69-year group was small, and its depth increase did not reach significance, likely because of low power. Participants were mostly white British, with more females than males. The authors suggested clonal diversity may have been underestimated. Vaccine-associated CD4 TCRs spanned the whole spike protein, with dominant responses in regions 160-218 and 743-854. A significant rise in spike-specific TCR breadth and depth was observed after two AZD1222 doses relative to day 0 and relative to MenACWY recipients.

The CDR3 regions of human TCRbeta chains were analyzed by immunosequencing. Under the source paper's analysis protocol: Repertoire TCRs were checked for matches against a reference library of SARS-CoV-2-specific TCRs that had been generated using the MIRA antigen-specificity platform. Breadth meant the fraction of unique TCRs that were SARS-CoV-2-associated, whereas depth meant the fraction of total T cells that were SARS-CoV-2-associated. Using the MIRA data, each spike-specific TCR was mapped to the spike region that the TCR reacts to and placed in a CD4 or CD8 class. Log10-transformed breadth and depth values were compared by one-way ANOVA with Sidak's multiple comparisons tests. TCRdb re-hosts the immuneACCESS table, in-frame sequences only. Its copies lack some clones; in the studies checked, an unresolved V gene accounts for under half of them, and the cause for the rest is not known. V and J calls and clone size are those listed in that table; D and trimming were worked out from the DNA. The sample table records some 130,000 clones; over 90% of these occur just once. Roughly 5.6% of the sample comes from the top ten.

For this clone: No cognate antigen has been identified for it. The record has no base qualities; no much larger clone is one base away.

The receptor's source is an adult in good health. The sample here was peripheral blood, taken on day 0 of AZD1222 vaccination.

The CDR3 region reads CAWSLLNRNSPLHF. The DNA sequence is as follows: TGTGCCTGGAGTCTACTAAACAGGAATTCACCCCTCCACTTT. The chain is made from TRBV30 and TRBJ1-6; TRBD1 is perhaps the D gene, given 5 matching bases. The junction carries 12 bases between V and J, which are trimmed by 2 bases and 7 bases respectively. The CDR3 runs 14 residues from the cysteine to the phenylalanine. CDR3 DNA only is kept here, 42 bases in frame from base 1. From the germline V gene (reference sequence), CDR1 is GTSNPN and CDR2 is SVGIG.